This T cell receptor beta chain was retrieved from a study of blood T cell repertoires in COVID-19. Study overall: The origin of the acute and convalescent COVID-19 samples was the United States, Italy and Spain. PBMCs, B-cell-depleted T cells, or T cells were the source of the cDNA or gDNA that made up the material.

As processed by the authors: Estimation of nucleated cell counts was performed using reference gene primer amplification. Using immunoSEQ multiplex PCR, the repertoire was profiled, and TCRdb retains in-frame clones only, with some absent. Clone size and V and J calls were adopted from that table, with D and trimming inferred from the DNA. The top ten clones hold 4.5% to 7.5% of a sample with around 200,000 clones, 65% to 90% of them seen once. Germline loops: CDR1 SEHNR, CDR2 FQNEAQ (reference sequence). The V and J ends lost 11 bases and 4 bases respectively, with 17 bases between them. This CDR3 is built from 13 residues.

The sequence came from a man older than 75 with acute or convalescent COVID-19. The rearrangement joins TRBV7-9 to TRBJ1-2, with D perhaps TRBD1 (5 bases). The source material was peripheral blood. CDR3: CASTRAPGYGYTF. The DNA for the CDR3 is TGTGCCTCGACCAGGGCACCCGGCTATGGCTACACCTTC. Full variable domain (remainder filled in from reference TRBV7-9 and TRBJ1-2): DTGVSQNPRHKITKRGQNVTFRCDPISEHNRLYWYRQTLGQGPEFLTYFQNEAQLEKSRLLSDRFSAERPKGSFSTLEIQRTEQGDSAMYLCASTRAPGYGYTFGSGTRLTVV.